The entry below describes one T cell receptor (beta chain). This PCR relied on a set of 60 Vbeta primers and 13 Jbeta primers. Profiling relied on immunoSEQ multiplex PCR, and the TCRdb table lists in-frame clones only, not all of them. The sample contains under 250,000 clones, roughly 80% of which appear only once. The data were taken from a study of cytomegalovirus exposure and HLA in healthy donors. With 7 bases removed from V and 0 bases from J, the gap between germline ends came to 9 bases. The CDR3 totals 13 residues. Germline CDR1 reads ENHRY; CDR2 reads SYGVKD. Sequenced material: PBMCs. J is TRBJ1-1 and V is TRBV10-3; possibly TRBD1 for D (5 bases). This sequence was found in a man in his forties or fifties in good health and CMV-seropositive. The CDR3 DNA reads as TGTGCCATCAAAGACAGTCTGAACACTGAAGCTTTCTTT. It yields the protein CAIKDSLNTEAFF.